This T cell receptor beta chain was observed in a study of blood T cell repertoires in COVID-19. Study as a whole: Sites in the United States, Italy and Spain provided acute and convalescent COVID-19 samples.

V dropped 2 bases and J dropped 2 bases, with 21 bases sitting between them. This CDR3 contains 18 residues. CDR1 and CDR2 from the germline V gene are SGHVS and FQNEAQ. Per the authors' pipeline: The assay estimated nucleated cells by amplifying reference gene primers. Clones were sequenced by immunoSEQ multiplex PCR, and TCRdb holds only the in-frame ones, with some missing. Clone size and the V and J calls come from that table; the DNA yielded D and trimming. The data contain roughly 260,000 clones, around four fifths of them singletons. The sequenced sample was PBMCs or T cells enriched from blood (not recorded which). The genes are TRBV7-8 and TRBJ1-1; no clear D gene. The clonotype comes from a middle-aged woman who had been exposed to COVID-19. The CDR3 sequence is CASSLRRYRQVDNTEAFF. For the CDR3, the DNA is TGTGCCAGCAGCTTACGAAGATATCGGCAGGTCGACAACACTGAAGCTTTCTTT.